This T cell receptor beta chain was recorded in a study of blood T cells in healthy people across ages. Points from the study as a whole: Fewer expanded clones and more diversity marked long-lived versus aged donors.

Total RNA was isolated from each sample in quantities of at least 5 micrograms. A second about 6 to 12 cycle PCR used barcoded and J-beta primers. TCRdb recomputed calls from the 5' RACE reads with MiXCR, one row per CDR3 protein. This table holds fewer than 800,000 distinct CDR3 sequences, approximately 50% found once. Note on this clonotype: Its antigen is unknown.

The sequenced sample was blood. The sequence derives from an older woman in good health.

The CDR3 protein is CSARRGQAPYEQYF. CDR3 in DNA: TGCAGTGCTAGACGTGGGCAGGCCCCCTACGAGCAGTACTTC. This sequence joins TRBV20-1 and TRBJ2-4; D unresolved. The J call may be faulty, since TRBJ2-7 better matches the DNA end. The germline gives CDR1 DFQATT, CDR2 SNEGSKA (reference sequence). This CDR3 comprises 14 residues.